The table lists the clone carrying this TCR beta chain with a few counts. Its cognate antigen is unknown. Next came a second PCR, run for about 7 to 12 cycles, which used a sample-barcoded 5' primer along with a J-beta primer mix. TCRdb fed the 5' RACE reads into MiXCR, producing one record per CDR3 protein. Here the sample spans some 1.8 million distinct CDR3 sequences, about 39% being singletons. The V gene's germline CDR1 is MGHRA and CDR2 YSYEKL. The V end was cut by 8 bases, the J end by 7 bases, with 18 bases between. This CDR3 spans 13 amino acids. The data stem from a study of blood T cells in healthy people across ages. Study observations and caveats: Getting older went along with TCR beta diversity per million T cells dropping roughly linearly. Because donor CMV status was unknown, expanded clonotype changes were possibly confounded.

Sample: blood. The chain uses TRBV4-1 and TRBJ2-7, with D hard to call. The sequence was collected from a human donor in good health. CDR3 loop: CASGPTLRREQYF. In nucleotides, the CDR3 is TGCGCCAGCGGCCCCACCTTACGTCGAGAGCAGTACTTC.